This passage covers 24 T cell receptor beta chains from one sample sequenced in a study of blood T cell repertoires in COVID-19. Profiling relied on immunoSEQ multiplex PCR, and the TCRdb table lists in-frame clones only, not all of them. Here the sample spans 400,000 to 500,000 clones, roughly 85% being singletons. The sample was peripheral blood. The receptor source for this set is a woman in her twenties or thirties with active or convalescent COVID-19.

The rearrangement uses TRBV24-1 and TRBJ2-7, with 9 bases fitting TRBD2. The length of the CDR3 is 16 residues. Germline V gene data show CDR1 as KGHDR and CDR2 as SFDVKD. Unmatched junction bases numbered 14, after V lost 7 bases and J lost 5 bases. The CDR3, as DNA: TGTGCCACCAGCCGATTAGCGGGAGCCATACCTAACGAGCAGTACTTC. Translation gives CATSRLAGAIPNEQYF.

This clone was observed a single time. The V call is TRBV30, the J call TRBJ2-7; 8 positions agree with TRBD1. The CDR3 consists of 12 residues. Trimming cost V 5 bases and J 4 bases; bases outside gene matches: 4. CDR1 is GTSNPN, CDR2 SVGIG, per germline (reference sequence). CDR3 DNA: TGTGCCTGGGCCGGACAGGGATACGAGCAGTACTTC. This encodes CAWAGQGYEQYF.

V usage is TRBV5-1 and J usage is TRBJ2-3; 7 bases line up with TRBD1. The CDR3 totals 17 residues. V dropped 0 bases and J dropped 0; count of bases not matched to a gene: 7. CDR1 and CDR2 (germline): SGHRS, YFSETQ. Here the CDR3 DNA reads TGCGCCAGCAGCTTGGTGGGACAGCGTTCTAGCACAGATACGCAGTATTTT. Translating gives CASSLVGQRSSTDTQYF.

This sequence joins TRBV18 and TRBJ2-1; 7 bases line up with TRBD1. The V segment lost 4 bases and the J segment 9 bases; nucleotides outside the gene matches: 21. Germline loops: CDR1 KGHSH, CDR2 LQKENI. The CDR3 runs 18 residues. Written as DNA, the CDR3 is TGTGCCAGCTCACAACAACCCCAGGGGGACGTTTCTAATAGTGAGCAGTTCTTC. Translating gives CASSQQPQGDVSNSEQFF.

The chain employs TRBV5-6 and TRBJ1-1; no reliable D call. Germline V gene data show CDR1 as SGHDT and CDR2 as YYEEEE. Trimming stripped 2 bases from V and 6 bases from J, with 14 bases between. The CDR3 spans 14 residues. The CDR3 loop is CASSLGSIGAEAFF. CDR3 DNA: TGTGCCAGCAGCTTAGGGTCCATCGGGGCTGAAGCTTTCTTT.

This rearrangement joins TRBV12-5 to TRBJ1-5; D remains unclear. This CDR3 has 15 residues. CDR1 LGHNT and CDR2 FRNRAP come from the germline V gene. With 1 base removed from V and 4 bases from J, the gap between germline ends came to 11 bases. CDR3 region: CASGLEITGNQPQHF. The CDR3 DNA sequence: TGTGCTAGTGGTTTGGAGATCACGGGGAATCAGCCCCAGCATTTT.

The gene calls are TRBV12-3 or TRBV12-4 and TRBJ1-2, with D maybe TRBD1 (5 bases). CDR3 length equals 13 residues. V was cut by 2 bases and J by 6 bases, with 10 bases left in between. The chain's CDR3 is CASSLRQGHGYTF. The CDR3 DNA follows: TGTGCCAGCAGTTTACGGCAGGGTCATGGCTACACCTTC.

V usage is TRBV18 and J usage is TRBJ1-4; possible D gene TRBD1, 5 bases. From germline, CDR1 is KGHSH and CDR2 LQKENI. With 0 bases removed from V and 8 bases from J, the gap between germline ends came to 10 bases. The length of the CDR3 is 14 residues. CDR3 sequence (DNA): TGTGCCAGCTCACCACCGGCAGGGCGGGAAAAACTGTTTTTT. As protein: CASSPPAGREKLFF.

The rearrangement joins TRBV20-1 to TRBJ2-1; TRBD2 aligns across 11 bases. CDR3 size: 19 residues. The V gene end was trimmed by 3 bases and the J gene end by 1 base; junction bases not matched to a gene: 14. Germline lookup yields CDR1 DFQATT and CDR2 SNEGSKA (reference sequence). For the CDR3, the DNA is TGCAGTGCTAGTGACCCCGGGACTAGCGGTCTCACGTCCTACAATGAGCAGTTCTTC. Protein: CSASDPGTSGLTSYNEQFF.

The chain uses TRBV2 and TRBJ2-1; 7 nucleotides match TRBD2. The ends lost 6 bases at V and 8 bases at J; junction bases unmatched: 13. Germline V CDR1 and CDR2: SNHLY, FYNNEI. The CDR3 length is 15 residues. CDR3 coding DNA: TGTGCCAGCAGCGTGCGGGCGGGGGTTACCTATGAGCAGTTCTTC. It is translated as CASSVRAGVTYEQFF.

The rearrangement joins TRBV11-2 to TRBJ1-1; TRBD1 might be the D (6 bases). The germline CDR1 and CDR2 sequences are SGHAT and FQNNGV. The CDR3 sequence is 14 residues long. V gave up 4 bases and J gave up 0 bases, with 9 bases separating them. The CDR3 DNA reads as TGTGCCAGCAGCTCCGGACAGTTGAACACTGAAGCTTTCTTT. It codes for CASSSGQLNTEAFF.

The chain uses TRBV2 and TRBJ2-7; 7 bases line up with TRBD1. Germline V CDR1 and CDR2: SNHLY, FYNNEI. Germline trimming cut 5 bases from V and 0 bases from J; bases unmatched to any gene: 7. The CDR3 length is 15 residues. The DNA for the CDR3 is TGTGCCAGCAGTTCTGACAGGGCCCCCTCCTACGAGCAGTACTTC. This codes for CASSSDRAPSYEQYF.

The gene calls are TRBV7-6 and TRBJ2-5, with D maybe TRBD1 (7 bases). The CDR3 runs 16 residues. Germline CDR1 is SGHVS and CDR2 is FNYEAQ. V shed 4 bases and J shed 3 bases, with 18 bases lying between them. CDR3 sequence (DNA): TGTGCCAGCAGCTCCCCATTGCGGGACAGAGAAGAGACCCAGTACTTC. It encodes CASSSPLRDREETQYF.

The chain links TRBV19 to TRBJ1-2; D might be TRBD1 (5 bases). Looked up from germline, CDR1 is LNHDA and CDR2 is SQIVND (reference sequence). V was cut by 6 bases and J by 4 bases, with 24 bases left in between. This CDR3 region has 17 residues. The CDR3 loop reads CASSPRAGTIRGYGYTF. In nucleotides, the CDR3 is TGTGCCAGTAGCCCGAGAGCCGGGACTATAAGGGGCTATGGCTACACCTTC. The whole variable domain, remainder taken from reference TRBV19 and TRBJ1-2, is DGGITQSPKYLFRKEGQNVTLSCEQNLNHDAMYWYRQDPGQGLRLIYYSQIVNDFQKGDIAEGYSVSREKKESFPLTVTSAQKNPTAFYLCASSPRAGTIRGYGYTFGSGTRLTVV.

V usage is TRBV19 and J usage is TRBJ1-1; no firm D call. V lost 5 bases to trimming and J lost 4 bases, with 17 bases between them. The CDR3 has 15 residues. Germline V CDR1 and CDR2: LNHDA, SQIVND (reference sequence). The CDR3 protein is CASSPRSGWATEAFF. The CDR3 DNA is TGTGCCAGTAGTCCCCGGTCTGGCTGGGCCACTGAAGCTTTCTTT.

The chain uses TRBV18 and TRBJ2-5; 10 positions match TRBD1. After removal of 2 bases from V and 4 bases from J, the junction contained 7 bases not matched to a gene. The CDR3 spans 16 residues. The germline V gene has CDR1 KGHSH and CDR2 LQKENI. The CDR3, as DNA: TGTGCCAGCTCACCAACTGGACAGGGGGGTGGAGAGACCCAGTACTTC. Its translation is CASSPTGQGGGETQYF.

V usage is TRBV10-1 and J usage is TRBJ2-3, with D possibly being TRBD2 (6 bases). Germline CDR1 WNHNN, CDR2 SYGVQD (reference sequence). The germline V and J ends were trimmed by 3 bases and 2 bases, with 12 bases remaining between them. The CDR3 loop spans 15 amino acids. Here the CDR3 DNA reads TGCGCCAGCAGTGATGGGGGGACCAACACAGATACGCAGTATTTT. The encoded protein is CASSDGGTNTDTQYF.

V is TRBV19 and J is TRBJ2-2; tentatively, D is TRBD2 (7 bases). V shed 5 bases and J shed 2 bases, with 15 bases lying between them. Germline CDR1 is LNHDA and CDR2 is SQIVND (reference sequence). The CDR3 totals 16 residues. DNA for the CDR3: TGTGCCAGTAGTGAGGGGGGGTTCATAAACACCGGGGAGCTGTTTTTT. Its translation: CASSEGGFINTGELFF.

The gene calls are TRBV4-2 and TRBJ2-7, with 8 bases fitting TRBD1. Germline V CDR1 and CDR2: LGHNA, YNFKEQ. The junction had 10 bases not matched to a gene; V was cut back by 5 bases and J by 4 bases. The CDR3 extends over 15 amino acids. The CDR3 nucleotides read TGTGCCAGCAGCAACCCGGGACAGGCCAGTTACGAGCAGTACTTC. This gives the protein CASSNPGQASYEQYF.

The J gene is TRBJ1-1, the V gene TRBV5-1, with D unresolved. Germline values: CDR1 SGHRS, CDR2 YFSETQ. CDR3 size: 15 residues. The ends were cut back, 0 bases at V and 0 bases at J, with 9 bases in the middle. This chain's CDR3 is CASSLDSVMNTEAFF. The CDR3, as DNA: TGCGCCAGCAGCTTGGACTCTGTGATGAACACTGAAGCTTTCTTT.

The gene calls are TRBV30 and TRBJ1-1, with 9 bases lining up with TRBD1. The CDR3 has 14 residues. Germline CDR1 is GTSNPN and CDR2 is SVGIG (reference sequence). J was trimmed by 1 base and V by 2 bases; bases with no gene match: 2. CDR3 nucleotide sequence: TGTGCCTGGAGTAGGGGACAGGGGAACACTGAAGCTTTCTTT. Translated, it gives CAWSRGQGNTEAFF.

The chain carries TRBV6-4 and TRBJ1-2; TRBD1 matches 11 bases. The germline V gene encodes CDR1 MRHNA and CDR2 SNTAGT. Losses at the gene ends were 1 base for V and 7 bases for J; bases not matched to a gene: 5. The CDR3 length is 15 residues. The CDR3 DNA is TGTGCCAGCAGTGACTTCGGACAGGGGGCCAGTGGCTACACCTTC. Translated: CASSDFGQGASGYTF.

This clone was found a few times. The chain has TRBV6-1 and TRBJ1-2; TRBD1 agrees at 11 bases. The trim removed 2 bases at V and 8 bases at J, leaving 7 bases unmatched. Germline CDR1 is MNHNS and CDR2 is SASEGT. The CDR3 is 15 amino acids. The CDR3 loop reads CASSEFIGQGAGYTF. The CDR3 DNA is TGTGCCAGCAGTGAATTTATCGGACAGGGGGCCGGCTACACCTTC.

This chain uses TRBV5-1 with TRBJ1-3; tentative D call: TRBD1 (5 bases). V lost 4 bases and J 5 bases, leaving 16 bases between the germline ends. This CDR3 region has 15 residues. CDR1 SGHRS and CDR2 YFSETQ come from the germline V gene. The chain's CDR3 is CASSPDGQGRNTIYF. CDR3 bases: TGCGCCAGCAGCCCCGATGGGCAGGGCAGAAACACCATATATTTT.